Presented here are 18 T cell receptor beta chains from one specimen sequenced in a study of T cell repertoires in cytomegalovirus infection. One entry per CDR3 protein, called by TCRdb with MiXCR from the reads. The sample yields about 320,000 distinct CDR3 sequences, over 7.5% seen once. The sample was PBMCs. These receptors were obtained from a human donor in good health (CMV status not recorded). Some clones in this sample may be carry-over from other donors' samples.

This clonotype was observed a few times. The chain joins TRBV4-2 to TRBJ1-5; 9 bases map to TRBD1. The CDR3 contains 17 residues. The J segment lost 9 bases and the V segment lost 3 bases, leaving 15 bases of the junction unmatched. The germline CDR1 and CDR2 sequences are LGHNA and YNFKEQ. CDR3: CASSHANPGQGMRPQHF. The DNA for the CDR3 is TGTGCCAGCAGCCATGCCAATCCGGGACAGGGTATGAGGCCCCAGCATTTT.

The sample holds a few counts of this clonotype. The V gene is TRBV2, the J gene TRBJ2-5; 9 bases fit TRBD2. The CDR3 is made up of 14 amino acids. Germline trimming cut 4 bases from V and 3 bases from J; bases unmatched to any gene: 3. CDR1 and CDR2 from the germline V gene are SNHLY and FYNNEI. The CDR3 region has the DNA TGTGCCAGCAGTGGGACTAGCGTCGAAGAGACCCAGTACTTC. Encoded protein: CASSGTSVEETQYF.

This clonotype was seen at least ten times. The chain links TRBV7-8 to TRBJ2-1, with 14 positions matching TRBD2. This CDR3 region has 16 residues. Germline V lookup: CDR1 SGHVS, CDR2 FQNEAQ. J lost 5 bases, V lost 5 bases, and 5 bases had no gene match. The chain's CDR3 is CASSPGLAGGDNEQFF. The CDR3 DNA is TGTGCCAGCAGCCCCGGACTAGCGGGGGGTGACAATGAGCAGTTCTTC.

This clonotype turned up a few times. CDR3: CASSSVRGDIVVGNQPQHF. The CDR3 DNA reads TGTGCCAGCAGCTCCGTCCGGGGAGATATCGTAGTTGGCAATCAGCCCCAGCATTTT. The chain joins TRBV6-5 to TRBJ1-5; no clear D. The CDR3 runs 19 residues. V shed 6 bases and J shed 2 bases, with 26 bases lying between them. Germline V gene data show CDR1 as MNHEY and CDR2 as SVGAGI.

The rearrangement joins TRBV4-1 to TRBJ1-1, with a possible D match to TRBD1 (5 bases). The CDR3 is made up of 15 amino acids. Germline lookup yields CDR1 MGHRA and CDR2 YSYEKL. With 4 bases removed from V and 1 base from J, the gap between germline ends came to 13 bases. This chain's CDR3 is CASSRQGTQNTEAFF. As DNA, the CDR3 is TGCGCCAGCAGCCGTCAAGGGACGCAGAACACTGAAGCTTTCTTT.

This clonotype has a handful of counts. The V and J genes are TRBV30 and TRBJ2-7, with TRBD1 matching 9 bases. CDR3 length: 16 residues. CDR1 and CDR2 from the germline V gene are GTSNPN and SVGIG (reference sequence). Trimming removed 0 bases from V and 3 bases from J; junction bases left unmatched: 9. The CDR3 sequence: CAWSVRGTGPIYEQYF. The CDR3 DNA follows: TGTGCCTGGAGTGTTCGGGGGACAGGGCCGATCTACGAGCAGTACTTC.

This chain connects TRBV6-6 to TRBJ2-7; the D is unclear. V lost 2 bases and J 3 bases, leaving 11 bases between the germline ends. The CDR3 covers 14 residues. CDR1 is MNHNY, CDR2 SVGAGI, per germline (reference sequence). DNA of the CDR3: TGTGCCAGCAGTTACGGTCTGTACGGCTACGAGCAGTACTTC. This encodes CASSYGLYGYEQYF.

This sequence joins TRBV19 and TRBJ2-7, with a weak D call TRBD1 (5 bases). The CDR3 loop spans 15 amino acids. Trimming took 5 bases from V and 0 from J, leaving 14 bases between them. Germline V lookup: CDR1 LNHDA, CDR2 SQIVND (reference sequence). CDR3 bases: TGTGCCAGTAGTCCGTCAGACAGCCGCTCCTACGAGCAGTACTTC. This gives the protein CASSPSDSRSYEQYF. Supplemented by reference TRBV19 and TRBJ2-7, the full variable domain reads DGGITQSPKYLFRKEGQNVTLSCEQNLNHDAMYWYRQDPGQGLRLIYYSQIVNDFQKGDIAEGYSVSREKKESFPLTVTSAQKNPTAFYLCASSPSDSRSYEQYFGPGTRLTVT.

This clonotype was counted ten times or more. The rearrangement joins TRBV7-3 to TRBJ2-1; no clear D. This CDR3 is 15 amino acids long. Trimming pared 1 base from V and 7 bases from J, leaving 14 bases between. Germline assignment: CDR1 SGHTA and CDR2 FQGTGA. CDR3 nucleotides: TGTGCCAGCAGCTTAAGGGATGATGTTGGAAATGAGCAGTTCTTC. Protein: CASSLRDDVGNEQFF.

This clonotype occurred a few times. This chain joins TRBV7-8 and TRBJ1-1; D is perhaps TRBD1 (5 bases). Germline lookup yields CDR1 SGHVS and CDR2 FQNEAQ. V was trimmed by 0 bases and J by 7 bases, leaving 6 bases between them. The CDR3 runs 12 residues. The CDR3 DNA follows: TGTGCCAGCAGCTTAGCTGACAGTGAAGCTTTCTTT. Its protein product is CASSLADSEAFF.

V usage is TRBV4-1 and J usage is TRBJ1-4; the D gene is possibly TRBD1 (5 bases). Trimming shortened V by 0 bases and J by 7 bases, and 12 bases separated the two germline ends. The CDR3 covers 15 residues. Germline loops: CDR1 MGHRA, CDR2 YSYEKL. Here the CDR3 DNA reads TGCGCCAGCAGCCAAGAAGGCAGGGTTGGTGAAAAACTGTTTTTT. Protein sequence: CASSQEGRVGEKLFF.

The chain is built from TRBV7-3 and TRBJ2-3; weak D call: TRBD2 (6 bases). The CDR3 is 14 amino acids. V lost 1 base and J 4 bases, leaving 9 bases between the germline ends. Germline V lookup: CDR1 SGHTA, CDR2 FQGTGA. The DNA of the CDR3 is TGTGCCAGCAGCTTAATGGGGGAGGCAGATACGCAGTATTTT. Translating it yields CASSLMGEADTQYF.

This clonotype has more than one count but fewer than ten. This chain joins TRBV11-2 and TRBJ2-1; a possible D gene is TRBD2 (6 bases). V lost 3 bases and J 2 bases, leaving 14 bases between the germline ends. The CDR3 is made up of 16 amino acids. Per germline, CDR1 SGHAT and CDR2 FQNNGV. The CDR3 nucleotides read TGTGCCAGCAGCTTCCGACTAGACAATACCTACAATGAGCAGTTCTTC. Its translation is CASSFRLDNTYNEQFF. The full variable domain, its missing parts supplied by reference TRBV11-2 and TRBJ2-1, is EAGVAQSPRYKIIEKRQSVAFWCNPISGHATLYWYQQILGQGPKLLIQFQNNGVVDDSQLPKDRFSAERLKGVDSTLKIQPAKLEDSAVYLCASSFRLDNTYNEQFFGPGTRLTVL.

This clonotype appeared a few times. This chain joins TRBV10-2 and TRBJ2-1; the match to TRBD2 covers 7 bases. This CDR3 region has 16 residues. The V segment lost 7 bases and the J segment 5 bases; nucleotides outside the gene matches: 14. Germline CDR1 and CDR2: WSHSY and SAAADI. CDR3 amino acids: CASISPVAGVNNEQFF. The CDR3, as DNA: TGCGCCAGCATTTCGCCGGTCGCGGGGGTAAACAATGAGCAGTTCTTC.

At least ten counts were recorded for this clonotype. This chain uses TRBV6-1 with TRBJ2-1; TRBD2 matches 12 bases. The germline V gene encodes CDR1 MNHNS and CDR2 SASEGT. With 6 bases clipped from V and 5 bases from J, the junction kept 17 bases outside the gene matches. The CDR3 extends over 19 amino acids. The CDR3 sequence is CASRLTSGLAGGVDNEQFF. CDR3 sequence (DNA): TGTGCCAGCAGACTGACTAGCGGCCTAGCGGGGGGGGTGGACAATGAGCAGTTCTTC.

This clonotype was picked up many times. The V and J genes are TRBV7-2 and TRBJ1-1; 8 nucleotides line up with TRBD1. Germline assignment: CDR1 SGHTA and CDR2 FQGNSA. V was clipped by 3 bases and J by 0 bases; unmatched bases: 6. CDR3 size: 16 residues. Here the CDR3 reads CASSFGQGMVNTEAFF. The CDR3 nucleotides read TGTGCCAGCAGCTTCGGACAGGGCATGGTGAACACTGAAGCTTTCTTT.

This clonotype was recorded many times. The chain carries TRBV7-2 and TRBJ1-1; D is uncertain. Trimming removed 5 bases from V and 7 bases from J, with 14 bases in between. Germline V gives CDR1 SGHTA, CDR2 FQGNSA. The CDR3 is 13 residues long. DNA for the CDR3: TGTGCCAGCAGCACCCTCGGAGTCGGTGAAGCTTTCTTT. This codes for CASSTLGVGEAFF.

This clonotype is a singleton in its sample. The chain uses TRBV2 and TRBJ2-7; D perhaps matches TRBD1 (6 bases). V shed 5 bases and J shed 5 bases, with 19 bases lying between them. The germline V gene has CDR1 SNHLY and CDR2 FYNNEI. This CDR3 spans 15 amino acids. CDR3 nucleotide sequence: TGTGCCAGCAGTCCCACGACAGGATATGTAGACGAGCAGTACTTC. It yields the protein CASSPTTGYVDEQYF.